Given below is one TCR beta chain in context. Sequencing was performed with immunoSEQ multiplex PCR; in TCRdb, only in-frame clones are kept and a portion is missing. The sample records tens of thousands of clones, 84% being singletons. This record comes from a study of OX40 agonist ivuxolimab in advanced cancers. The ends were cut back, 5 bases at V and 0 bases at J, with 11 bases in the middle. The V gene's germline CDR1 is SGHNT and CDR2 YENEEA. This CDR3 has 16 amino acids. V and J are TRBV11-3 and TRBJ1-6, with a tentative D call TRBD1 (5 bases). Sequencing was performed on CD4+ or CD8+ T cells sorted from blood, taken in a trial of the OX40 agonist ivuxolimab. The TCR was taken from an adult with an advanced solid tumor such as melanoma, head and neck, liver or kidney cancer. The CDR3 DNA reads as TGTGCCAGCAGCCTCTCAGGGAACTCCTATAATTCACCCCTCCACTTT. Its translation is CASSLSGNSYNSPLHF.